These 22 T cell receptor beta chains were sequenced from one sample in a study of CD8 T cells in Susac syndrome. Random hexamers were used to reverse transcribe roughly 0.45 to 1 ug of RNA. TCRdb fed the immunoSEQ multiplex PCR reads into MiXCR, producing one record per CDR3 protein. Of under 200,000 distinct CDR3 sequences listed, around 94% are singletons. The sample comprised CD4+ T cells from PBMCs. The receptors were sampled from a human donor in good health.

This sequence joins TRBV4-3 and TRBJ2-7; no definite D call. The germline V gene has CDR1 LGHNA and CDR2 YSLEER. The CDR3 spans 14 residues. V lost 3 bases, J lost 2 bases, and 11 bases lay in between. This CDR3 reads CASSQFDKAYEQYF. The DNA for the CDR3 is TGCGCCAGCAGCCAGTTTGACAAGGCCTACGAGCAGTACTTC.

CDR3 region: CSGGVYNEQFF. The CDR3 coding sequence is TGCAGCGGCGGGGTGTACAATGAGCAGTTCTTC. The chain employs TRBV29-1 and TRBJ2-1; possibly TRBD2 for D (6 bases). The CDR3 covers 11 residues. From germline, CDR1 is SQVTM and CDR2 ANQGSEA. Trimming took 7 bases from V and 4 from J, leaving 8 bases between them.

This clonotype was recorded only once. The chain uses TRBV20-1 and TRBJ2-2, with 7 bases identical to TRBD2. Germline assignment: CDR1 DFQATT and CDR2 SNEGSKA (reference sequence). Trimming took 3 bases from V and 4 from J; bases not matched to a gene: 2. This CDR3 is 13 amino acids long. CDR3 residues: CSASSGVTGELFF. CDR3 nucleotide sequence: TGCAGTGCTAGCAGCGGGGTCACCGGGGAGCTGTTTTTT.

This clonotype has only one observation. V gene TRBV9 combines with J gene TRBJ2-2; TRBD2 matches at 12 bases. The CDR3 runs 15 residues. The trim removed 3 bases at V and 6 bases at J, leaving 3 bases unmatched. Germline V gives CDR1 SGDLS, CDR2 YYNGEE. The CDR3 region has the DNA TGTGCCAGCAGCGCCGGGACTAGCGGGTCCGGGGAGCTGTTTTTT. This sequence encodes CASSAGTSGSGELFF.

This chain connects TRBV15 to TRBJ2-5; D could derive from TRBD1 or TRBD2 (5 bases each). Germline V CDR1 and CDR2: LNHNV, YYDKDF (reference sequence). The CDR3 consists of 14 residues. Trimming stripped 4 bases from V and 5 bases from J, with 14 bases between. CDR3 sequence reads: CATSKVGRPETQYF. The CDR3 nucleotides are TGTGCCACCAGCAAAGTGGGACGGCCGGAGACCCAGTACTTC.

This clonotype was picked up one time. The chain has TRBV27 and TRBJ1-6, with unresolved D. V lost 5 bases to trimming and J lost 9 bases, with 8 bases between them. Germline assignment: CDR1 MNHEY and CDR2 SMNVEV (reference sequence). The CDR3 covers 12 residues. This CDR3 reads CASSPDGSPLHF. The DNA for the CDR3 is TGTGCCAGCAGTCCGGACGGTTCACCCCTCCACTTT.

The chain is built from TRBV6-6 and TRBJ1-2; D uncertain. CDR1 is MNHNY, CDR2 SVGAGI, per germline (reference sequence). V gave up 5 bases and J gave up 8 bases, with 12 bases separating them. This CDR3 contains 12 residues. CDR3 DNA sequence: TGTGCCAGCAGTCCGGCCCGGTGGGGCTACACCTTC. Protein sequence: CASSPARWGYTF.

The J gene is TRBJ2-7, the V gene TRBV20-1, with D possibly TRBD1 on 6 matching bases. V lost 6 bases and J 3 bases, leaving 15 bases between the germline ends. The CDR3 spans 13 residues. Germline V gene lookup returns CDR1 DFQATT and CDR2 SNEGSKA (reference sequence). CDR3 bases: TGCAGTGCAAGGAGACAGGATCTCTACGAGCAGTACTTC. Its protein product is CSARRQDLYEQYF.

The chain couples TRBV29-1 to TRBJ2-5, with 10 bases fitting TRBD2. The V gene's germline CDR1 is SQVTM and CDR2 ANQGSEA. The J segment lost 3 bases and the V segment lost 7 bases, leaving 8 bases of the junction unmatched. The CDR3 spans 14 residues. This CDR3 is CSAAGTSAKETQYF. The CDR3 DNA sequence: TGCAGCGCCGCCGGGACTAGCGCGAAAGAGACCCAGTACTTC.

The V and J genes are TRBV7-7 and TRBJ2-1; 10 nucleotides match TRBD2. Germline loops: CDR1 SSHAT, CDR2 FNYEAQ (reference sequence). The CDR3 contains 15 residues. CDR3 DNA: TGTGCTAGCGCATCGGGTAGCGGGGGGTTGAATGAGCAGTTCTTC. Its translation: CASASGSGGLNEQFF.

CDR3 coding DNA: TGTGCCAGCAGCTTAGTCCGGGCGTACGAGCAGTACTTC. Protein product: CASSLVRAYEQYF. This chain links TRBV7-2 with TRBJ2-7; D is ambiguous. The CDR3 length is 13 residues. V dropped 1 base and J dropped 4 bases, with 8 bases sitting between them. Per germline, CDR1 SGHTA and CDR2 FQGNSA.

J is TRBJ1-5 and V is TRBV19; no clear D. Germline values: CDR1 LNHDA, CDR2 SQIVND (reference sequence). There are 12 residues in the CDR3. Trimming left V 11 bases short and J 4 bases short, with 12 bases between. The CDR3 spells CAAGTGNQPQHF. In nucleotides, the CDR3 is TGTGCCGCAGGAACCGGGAATCAGCCCCAGCATTTT.

The CDR3 coding sequence is TGTGCCAGCAGTTGGGGAGGGGGTGTCGCGAACACCGGGGAGCTGTTTTTT. It encodes CASSWGGGVANTGELFF. The rearrangement links TRBV27 to TRBJ2-2, with D possibly being TRBD2 (7 bases). The germline V and J ends were trimmed by 4 bases and 0 bases, with 15 bases remaining between them. This CDR3 has 17 amino acids. Germline assignment: CDR1 MNHEY and CDR2 SMNVEV (reference sequence).

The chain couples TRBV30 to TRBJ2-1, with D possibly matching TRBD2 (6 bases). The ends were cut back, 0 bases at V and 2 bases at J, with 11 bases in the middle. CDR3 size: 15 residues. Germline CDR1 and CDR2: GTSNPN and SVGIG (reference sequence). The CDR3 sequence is CAWSVSGSTYNEQFF. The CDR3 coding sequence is TGTGCCTGGAGTGTATCCGGGAGCACCTACAATGAGCAGTTCTTC.

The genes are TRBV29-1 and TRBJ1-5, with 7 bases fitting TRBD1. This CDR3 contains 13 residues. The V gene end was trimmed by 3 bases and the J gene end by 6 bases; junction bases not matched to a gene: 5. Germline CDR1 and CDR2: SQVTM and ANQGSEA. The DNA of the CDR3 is TGCAGCGTTGACGAGGGGGCAGGTCAGCCCCAGCATTTT. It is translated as CSVDEGAGQPQHF.

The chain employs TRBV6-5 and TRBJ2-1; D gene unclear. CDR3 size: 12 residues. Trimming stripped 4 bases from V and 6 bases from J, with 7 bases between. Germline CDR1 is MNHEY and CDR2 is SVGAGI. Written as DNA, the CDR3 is TGTGCCAGCAGTTCCATGGTCAATGAGCAGTTCTTC. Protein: CASSSMVNEQFF.

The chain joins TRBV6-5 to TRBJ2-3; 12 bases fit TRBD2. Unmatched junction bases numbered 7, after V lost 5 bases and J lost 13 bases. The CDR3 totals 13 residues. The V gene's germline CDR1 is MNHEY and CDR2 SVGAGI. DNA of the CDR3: TGTGCCAGCAGTCGTCCCGCTAGCGGGGGGGAGTATTTT. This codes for CASSRPASGGEYF.

The CDR3 sequence: CSVRVQGGGYTF. The CDR3 region has the DNA TGCAGCGTTCGGGTGCAGGGAGGAGGCTACACCTTC. This rearrangement joins TRBV29-1 to TRBJ1-2; TRBD1 might be the D (5 bases). Per the germline V gene, CDR1 is SQVTM and CDR2 is ANQGSEA. The CDR3 is 12 residues long. Deletions cut 5 bases from V and 8 bases from J, with 15 bases between.

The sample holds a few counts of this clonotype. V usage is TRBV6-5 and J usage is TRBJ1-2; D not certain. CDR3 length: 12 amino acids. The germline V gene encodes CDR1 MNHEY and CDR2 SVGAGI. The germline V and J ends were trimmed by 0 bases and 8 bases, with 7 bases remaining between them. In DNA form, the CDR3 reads TGTGCCAGCAGTTACTCGGGTGGCGGCTACACCTTC. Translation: CASSYSGGGYTF.

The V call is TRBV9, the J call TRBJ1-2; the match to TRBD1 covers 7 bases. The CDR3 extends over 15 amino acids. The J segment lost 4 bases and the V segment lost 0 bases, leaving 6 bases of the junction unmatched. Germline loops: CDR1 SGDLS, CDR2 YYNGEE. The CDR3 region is CASSVGDRESYGYTF. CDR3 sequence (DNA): TGTGCCAGCAGCGTAGGGGACAGAGAGTCCTATGGCTACACCTTC.

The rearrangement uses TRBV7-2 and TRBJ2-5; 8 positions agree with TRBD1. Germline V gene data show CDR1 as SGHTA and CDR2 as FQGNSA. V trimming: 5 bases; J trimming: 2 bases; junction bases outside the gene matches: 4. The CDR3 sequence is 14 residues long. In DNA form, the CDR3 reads TGTGCCAGCAGCCCGACAGGGGCACAAGAGACCCAGTACTTC. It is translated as CASSPTGAQETQYF.

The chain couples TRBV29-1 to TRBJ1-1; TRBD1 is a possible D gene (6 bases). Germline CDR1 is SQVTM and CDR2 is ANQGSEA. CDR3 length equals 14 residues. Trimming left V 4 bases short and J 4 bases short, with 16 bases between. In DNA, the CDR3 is TGCAGCGTTGCCCCGGCGGCCAGGGGCACTGAAGCTTTCTTT. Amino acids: CSVAPAARGTEAFF. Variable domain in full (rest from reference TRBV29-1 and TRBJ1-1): SAVISQKPSRDICQRGTSLTIQCQVDSQVTMMFWYRQQPGQSLTLIATANQGSEATYESGFVIDKFPISRPNLTFSTLTVSNMSPEDSSIYLCSVAPAARGTEAFFGQGTRLTVV.